This entry lists 25 T cell receptor beta chains sequenced from one sample in a study of T cell responses to AZD1222 COVID-19 vaccine. TCRdb keeps only in-frame clones here, not all; method: immunoSEQ multiplex PCR. The sample includes approximately 92,000 clones, over 80% seen only once; the top ten take 7.5%. Sequencing used peripheral blood, obtained on day 0 of AZD1222 vaccination. Source of these receptors: an adult in good health.

This chain links TRBV27 with TRBJ2-7, with 9 bases that match TRBD2. Looked up from germline, CDR1 is MNHEY and CDR2 is SMNVEV (reference sequence). V was pared by 6 bases and J by 5 bases, with 8 bases of the junction left unmatched. This CDR3 spans 14 amino acids. The CDR3 reads CASSVSGSRDEQYF. CDR3 DNA: TGTGCCAGCAGCGTTAGCGGGAGCCGCGACGAGCAGTACTTC.

This rearrangement joins TRBV19 to TRBJ1-6; D might be TRBD1 (5 bases). The V gene's germline CDR1 is LNHDA and CDR2 SQIVND (reference sequence). Trimming pared 4 bases from V and 7 bases from J, leaving 8 bases between. This CDR3 has 13 amino acids. CDR3 sequence: CASSTQGNSPLHF. The CDR3 nucleotides read TGTGCCAGTAGTACGCAGGGCAATTCACCCCTCCACTTT.

This rearrangement joins TRBV5-1 to TRBJ1-5, with D hard to call. Trimming pared 0 bases from V and 0 bases from J, leaving 7 bases between. Germline-derived CDR1 and CDR2 are SGHRS and YFSETQ. This CDR3 comprises 15 residues. In DNA, the CDR3 is TGCGCCAGCAGCTTGGGGAGCAATAGCAATCAGCCCCAGCATTTT. Its protein is CASSLGSNSNQPQHF. Combining the CDR3 with reference TRBV5-1 and TRBJ1-5 gives the whole variable domain KAGVTQTPRYLIKTRGQQVTLSCSPISGHRSVSWYQQTPGQGLQFLFEYFSETQRNKGNFPGRFSGRQFSNSRSEMNVSTLELGDSALYLCASSLGSNSNQPQHFGDGTRLSIL.

The chain employs TRBV6-5 and TRBJ1-1; 9 bases fit TRBD1. Trimming cost V 0 bases and J 5 bases; bases outside gene matches: 4. The germline V gene encodes CDR1 MNHEY and CDR2 SVGAGI. This CDR3 has 15 amino acids. The CDR3 DNA follows: TGTGCCAGCAGTTACTCAACAGGGGGCTCGACTGAAGCTTTCTTT. Translated, it gives CASSYSTGGSTEAFF.

This sequence joins TRBV4-1 and TRBJ2-5; 16 nucleotides align to TRBD2. Looked up from germline, CDR1 is MGHRA and CDR2 is YSYEKL. V shed 3 bases, J shed 1 base, and the junction held 8 bases outside the gene matches. The CDR3 runs 19 residues. The CDR3 protein is CASSHPGLAGGPSQETQYF. The CDR3 DNA sequence: TGCGCCAGCAGCCACCCGGGACTAGCGGGAGGGCCCTCCCAAGAGACCCAGTACTTC.

The chain is built from TRBV18 and TRBJ2-1; 13 bases line up with TRBD2. The CDR3 totals 23 residues. The V and J ends lost 3 bases and 0 bases, in that order; junction bases with no gene match: 20. The germline V gene has CDR1 KGHSH and CDR2 LQKENI. CDR3 bases: TGTGCCAGCTCACCGTTAAGGACTAGCGGGAGTACCTCCCGCCCTAGCTCCTACAATGAGCAGTTCTTC. Translated: CASSPLRTSGSTSRPSSYNEQFF. The entire variable domain, with the rest obtained from reference TRBV18 and TRBJ2-1, is as follows: NAGVMQNPRHLVRRRGQEARLRCSPMKGHSHVYWYRQLPEEGLKFMVYLQKENIIDESGMPKERFSAEFPKEGPSILRIQQVVRGDSAAYFCASSPLRTSGSTSRPSSYNEQFFGPGTRLTVL.

The chain links TRBV4-3 to TRBJ1-2; 7 bases map to TRBD1. CDR1 is LGHNA, CDR2 YSLEER, per germline. Trimming at V came to 4 bases and at J to 3 bases, leaving 14 bases not matched to a gene. CDR3 length: 17 residues. The CDR3 is CASSPTVTGVRDYGYTF. The DNA of the CDR3 is TGCGCCAGCAGCCCGACGGTTACAGGGGTGAGGGACTATGGCTACACCTTC.

V and J are TRBV2 and TRBJ2-5, with unresolved D. CDR1 and CDR2 from the germline V gene are SNHLY and FYNNEI. Trimming removed 7 bases at V and 3 bases at J, with 6 bases between. This CDR3 is 11 amino acids long. This chain's CDR3 is CASTLKETQYF. The CDR3 DNA follows: TGTGCCAGCACTTTGAAAGAGACCCAGTACTTC.

The V call is TRBV7-2, the J call TRBJ2-7; D is perhaps TRBD1 (5 bases). V was clipped by 2 bases and J by 2 bases, with 13 bases between them. The length of the CDR3 is 15 residues. Germline values: CDR1 SGHTA, CDR2 FQGNSA. Here the CDR3 DNA reads TGTGCCAGCAGCTTATGGGGCGCACCAACCTACGAGCAGTACTTC. It specifies CASSLWGAPTYEQYF.

V usage is TRBV7-9 and J usage is TRBJ1-4; 7 bases map to TRBD1. V was pared by 1 base and J by 10 bases, with 12 bases of the junction left unmatched. From germline, CDR1 is SEHNR and CDR2 FQNEAQ (reference sequence). The CDR3 contains 16 residues. The chain's CDR3 is CASSLGESLRGGKLFF. The CDR3 coding sequence is TGTGCCAGCAGCTTAGGCGAGTCCCTCAGGGGGGGAAAACTGTTTTTT.

The CDR3 DNA follows: TGTGCCAGCAGGTGGCAGGGGGAACCCACAGATACGCAGTATTTT. It translates to CASRWQGEPTDTQYF. The chain employs TRBV2 and TRBJ2-3, with 7 bases that match TRBD1. V lost 6 bases to trimming and J lost 2 bases; unmatched junction nucleotides: 8. The CDR3 sequence is 15 residues long. The germline V gene encodes CDR1 SNHLY and CDR2 FYNNEI.

The rearrangement joins TRBV28 to TRBJ2-2; 16 bases match TRBD2. V was clipped by 7 bases and J by 5 bases; unmatched bases: 13. In germline, CDR1 is MDHEN, CDR2 SYDVKM. This CDR3 has 19 residues. The CDR3 DNA is TGTGCCAGCACCACACCTCCCGGGACTAGCGGGGGGGCGACCGGGGAGCTGTTTTTT. It yields the protein CASTTPPGTSGGATGELFF.

V gene TRBV7-2 combines with J gene TRBJ2-7, with 7 bases aligning to TRBD2. Unmatched junction bases numbered 6, after V lost 5 bases and J lost 2 bases. In germline, CDR1 is SGHTA, CDR2 FQGNSA. CDR3 length equals 14 residues. The CDR3 spells CASSQGLVPYEQYF. The DNA for the CDR3 is TGTGCCAGCAGCCAAGGACTAGTCCCCTACGAGCAGTACTTC.

The J gene is TRBJ1-5, the V gene TRBV18; maybe TRBD1 (5 bases). CDR1 and CDR2 from the germline V gene are KGHSH and LQKENI. This CDR3 comprises 18 residues. V lost 2 bases to trimming and J lost 1 base, with 18 bases between them. CDR3 bases: TGTGCCAGCTCACCAGGGACTCCCGCGTCGGACAGCAATCAGCCCCAGCATTTT. Protein sequence: CASSPGTPASDSNQPQHF. Variable domain in full (rest from reference TRBV18 and TRBJ1-5): NAGVMQNPRHLVRRRGQEARLRCSPMKGHSHVYWYRQLPEEGLKFMVYLQKENIIDESGMPKERFSAEFPKEGPSILRIQQVVRGDSAAYFCASSPGTPASDSNQPQHFGDGTRLSIL.

The rearrangement joins TRBV7-9 to TRBJ2-7, with a possible D match to TRBD1 (6 bases). Trimming stripped 6 bases from V and 0 bases from J, with 21 bases between. Germline V gene data show CDR1 as SEHNR and CDR2 as FQNEAQ (reference sequence). The CDR3 sequence is 17 residues long. The CDR3 spells CASSPQTLGTPSYEQYF. The DNA of the CDR3 is TGTGCCAGCAGTCCTCAAACTCTCGGGACACCCTCCTACGAGCAGTACTTC.

This clone showed up just once. The J gene is TRBJ2-5, the V gene TRBV5-1; 9 positions agree with TRBD1. The CDR3 loop spans 14 amino acids. Per the germline V gene, CDR1 is SGHRS and CDR2 is YFSETQ. V lost 5 bases and J lost 5; bases outside the gene matches: 7. The CDR3 bases are TGCGCCAGCAGGTGGGGACAGGGCAGGGAGACCCAGTACTTC. Translation: CASRWGQGRETQYF.

V usage is TRBV4-1 and J usage is TRBJ2-1, with 9 nucleotides matching TRBD1. The CDR3 runs 16 residues. V shed 3 bases and J 4 bases; nucleotides not matched to a gene: 7. Germline assignment: CDR1 MGHRA and CDR2 YSYEKL. The CDR3 spells CASSQIGQGPYNEQFF. CDR3 DNA sequence: TGCGCCAGCAGCCAGATAGGACAGGGGCCTTACAATGAGCAGTTCTTC.

The CDR3 is CASSSSATDTQYF. The CDR3, as DNA: TGTGCCAGCAGTTCTAGCGCCACAGATACGCAGTATTTT. The chain uses TRBV28 and TRBJ2-3; possibly TRBD2 for D (6 bases). The CDR3 is 13 amino acids. Between the trimmed V and J ends, which lost 4 bases and 2 bases, there was a span of 7 bases. Germline V lookup: CDR1 MDHEN, CDR2 SYDVKM.

The V gene is TRBV5-1, the J gene TRBJ2-5; TRBD1 agrees at 10 bases. Germline lookup yields CDR1 SGHRS and CDR2 YFSETQ. The CDR3 spans 15 residues. Trimming took 3 bases from V and 5 from J; bases not matched to a gene: 7. The CDR3 DNA reads TGCGCCAGCAGCTCCGGACAGGGGGATGTGGAGACCCAGTACTTC. Amino acid sequence: CASSSGQGDVETQYF. Together with reference TRBV5-1 and TRBJ2-5, the CDR3 gives the full variable domain: KAGVTQTPRYLIKTRGQQVTLSCSPISGHRSVSWYQQTPGQGLQFLFEYFSETQRNKGNFPGRFSGRQFSNSRSEMNVSTLELGDSALYLCASSSGQGDVETQYFGPGTRLLVL.

This clone has more than one count but fewer than ten. J is TRBJ2-3 and V is TRBV4-1; 8 positions match TRBD2. The length of the CDR3 is 15 residues. The germline CDR1 and CDR2 sequences are MGHRA and YSYEKL. The J segment lost 6 bases and the V segment lost 4 bases, leaving 9 bases of the junction unmatched. The CDR3 nucleotides read TGCGCCAGCAGCCCTACGGGGGGGATTGTGGATACGCAGTATTTT. Residues: CASSPTGGIVDTQYF.

This clone is a singleton in its sample. In DNA, the CDR3 is TGCAGCGAGTCGGGGGGGCGGGAGACCCAGTACTTC. Translation: CSESGGRETQYF. This rearrangement joins TRBV29-1 to TRBJ2-5; 8 nucleotides agree with TRBD2. The germline V gene has CDR1 SQVTM and CDR2 ANQGSEA. The CDR3 contains 12 residues. Unmatched junction bases numbered 6, after V lost 7 bases and J lost 5 bases.

The V and J genes are TRBV6-5 and TRBJ1-5; D gene unclear. V lost 0 bases, J lost 1 base, and 7 bases lay in between. This CDR3 region has 15 residues. Per the germline V gene, CDR1 is MNHEY and CDR2 is SVGAGI. The CDR3 protein is CASSYSTTSNQPQHF. The CDR3 nucleotides read TGTGCCAGCAGTTACTCGACAACCAGCAATCAGCCCCAGCATTTT.

The gene calls are TRBV27 and TRBJ2-5; 8 bases are shared with TRBD2. J gave up 5 bases and V 3 bases, and 5 bases lay outside the gene matches. CDR1 MNHEY and CDR2 SMNVEV come from the germline V gene (reference sequence). There are 14 residues in the CDR3. The CDR3: CASSFYGRGETQYF. CDR3 nucleotide sequence: TGTGCCAGCAGTTTTTACGGGAGGGGGGAGACCCAGTACTTC.

This chain connects TRBV6-5 to TRBJ2-7; D is undetermined. The germline CDR1 and CDR2 sequences are MNHEY and SVGAGI. The CDR3 spans 15 residues. With 5 bases removed from V and 3 bases from J, the gap between germline ends came to 17 bases. The CDR3 nucleotides are TGTGCCAGCAGTCCCCAGGTGAGGCCCAACTACGAGCAGTACTTC. It is translated as CASSPQVRPNYEQYF.

This chain links TRBV5-4 with TRBJ1-2; 7 nucleotides align to TRBD1. The CDR3 runs 18 residues. The V gene's germline CDR1 is SGHNT and CDR2 YYREEE (reference sequence). With V trimmed by 1 base and J by 8 bases, 20 bases remained unmatched. The CDR3 DNA sequence: TGTGCCAGCAGCTTGATTTTTAGTAGGGGGCTCCACCTGGGGGGCTACACCTTC. Amino acids: CASSLIFSRGLHLGGYTF.